A selection of T cell receptor beta chains follows, all from one sample in a study of cytomegalovirus exposure and HLA in healthy donors. Sequenced by immunoSEQ multiplex PCR; TCRdb stores in-frame clones only, minus some. Of about 110,000 clones detected, about four fifths appear once; the ten largest clones hold 6.1%. The sequenced sample consisted of PBMCs. Source of these receptors: a woman between 50 and 59 years old in good health and CMV-seropositive. Both conserved end residues are part of each CDR3. A D gene is named only where the DNA matches it firmly. Some rows have no size entry. The others give once, few or many, or a class for an expanded clone.

v_gene	j_gene	d_gene	abundance	CDR3aa	CDR3nt
TRBV7-9	TRBJ2-3	.	few	CASRPGSDTSTDTQYF	TGTGCCAGCAGACCTGGGTCCGACACTAGCACAGATACGCAGTATTTT
TRBV28	TRBJ1-5	TRBD1	.	CASSRTGGPQPQHF	TGTGCCAGCAGTCGGACAGGGGGCCCTCAGCCCCAGCATTTT
TRBV28	TRBJ1-4	TRBD1	.	CASIIGGSTPTNEKLFF	TGTGCCAGCATTATAGGGGGCAGTACTCCAACTAATGAAAAACTGTTTTTT
TRBV2	TRBJ2-3	.	.	CASGIRQVGADTQYF	TGTGCCAGCGGGATCAGACAGGTCGGGGCAGATACGCAGTATTTT
TRBV7-3	TRBJ2-2	TRBD2	.	CASRPSGGGTTTGELFF	TGTGCCAGCAGGCCTAGCGGGGGGGGGACGACAACCGGGGAGCTGTTTTTT
TRBV18	TRBJ2-1	.	.	CASSPPLRQYNEQFF	TGTGCCAGCTCCCCACCTTTGAGACAATACAATGAGCAGTTCTTC
TRBV7-9	TRBJ2-7	.	.	CASALDRWDEQYF	TGTGCCAGCGCCCTAGACAGGTGGGACGAGCAGTACTTC
TRBV27	TRBJ1-4	TRBD1	few	CASLGQRIRLFF	TGTGCCTCCTTGGGACAGAGGATAAGACTGTTTTTT
TRBV5-1	TRBJ2-2	TRBD2	once	CASSARLAGAANTGELFF	TGCGCCAGCAGCGCAAGACTAGCGGGGGCCGCGAACACCGGGGAGCTGTTTTTT
TRBV28	TRBJ1-2	.	.	CASSSLRASRMRANYGYTF	TGTGCCAGCAGCTCATTAAGGGCCAGCAGGATGCGGGCTAACTATGGCTACACCTTC
TRBV4-3	TRBJ2-5	TRBD2	.	CASSQEPGLAGGIIETQYF	TGCGCCAGCAGCCAAGAGCCCGGACTAGCGGGGGGTATAATAGAGACCCAGTACTTC
TRBV10-3	TRBJ2-7	.	.	CAISDSGGPSYEQYF	TGTGCCATCAGTGACTCAGGGGGGCCCTCCTACGAGCAGTACTTC
TRBV28	TRBJ1-2	.	.	CASTPTGPSNYGYTF	TGTGCCAGCACCCCGACAGGACCTTCTAACTATGGCTACACCTTC
TRBV6-1	TRBJ2-7	TRBD1	few	CASSIVGTDYYEQYF	TGTGCCAGCAGTATAGTAGGGACAGACTACTACGAGCAGTACTTC
TRBV10-3	TRBJ2-7	.	.	CAISETGTYEQYF	TGTGCCATCAGTGAGACAGGTACCTACGAGCAGTACTTC
TRBV5-1	TRBJ1-1	.	.	CASSLAPGDTEAFF	TGCGCCAGCAGCTTGGCCCCGGGAGACACTGAAGCTTTCTTT
TRBV27	TRBJ2-1	TRBD2	.	CASSSSTSGGNSNEQFF	TGTGCCAGCAGTTCCTCAACTAGCGGGGGGAACAGCAATGAGCAGTTCTTC
TRBV2	TRBJ2-7	.	.	CASSEISDRQYF	TGTGCCAGCAGTGAGATCTCGGACAGGCAGTACTTC
TRBV7-7	TRBJ2-1	.	.	CASSAQGYNEQFF	TGTGCCAGCAGTGCTCAGGGATACAATGAGCAGTTCTTC
TRBV6-5	TRBJ2-1	.	.	CASNPSGYTYNEQFF	TGTGCCAGCAATCCCTCCGGGTACACCTACAATGAGCAGTTCTTC
TRBV5-1	TRBJ1-2	.	few	CASREQLVMDYGYTF	TGCGCCAGCAGGGAGCAGCTTGTGATGGACTATGGCTACACCTTC
TRBV19	TRBJ2-5	TRBD1	.	CASSPGTGLSETQYF	TGTGCCAGTTCCCCCGGGACAGGGCTGTCGGAGACCCAGTACTTC
TRBV18	TRBJ2-1	TRBD2	.	CASSPRTSGYYNEQFF	TGTGCCAGCTCCCCCCGGACTAGCGGGTACTACAATGAGCAGTTCTTC
TRBV6-5	TRBJ1-1	.	.	CASSRQLNTEAFF	TGTGCCAGCAGTCGACAGCTGAACACTGAAGCTTTCTTT
TRBV9	TRBJ2-5	.	.	CASSLGPQETQYF	TGTGCCAGCAGCCTGGGGCCCCAAGAGACCCAGTACTTC
TRBV11-2	TRBJ2-7	TRBD2	.	CASSPWIGLATYEQYF	TGTGCCAGCAGCCCTTGGATCGGACTAGCGACCTACGAGCAGTACTTC
TRBV11-2	TRBJ2-5	TRBD2	.	CASSFQSGKGETQYF	TGTGCCAGCAGCTTCCAGAGCGGGAAAGGAGAGACCCAGTACTTC